This TCR beta chain came from a study of blood T cells in healthy people across ages. Looked up from germline, CDR1 is SGHKS and CDR2 is YYEKEE (reference sequence). The V and J ends lost 0 bases and 0 bases respectively, with 3 bases between them. The CDR3 spans 13 residues. For the second PCR, which ran for about 7 to 11 cycles, a sample-barcoded 5' primer and a J-beta primer mix were used. TCRdb ran MiXCR on the 5' RACE reads and lists one entry per CDR3 protein. Among 500,000 to 550,000 distinct CDR3 sequences listed, nearly 25% were seen once. Sample donors were healthy Caucasian individuals that came from Russia, aged roughly 6 to 100. Remarks on this clonotype: The antigen remains undetermined.

The study's findings and limits: No one knew whether donors had CMV, which possibly confounded expanded clonotype changes. A roughly linear fall in TCR beta diversity per million T cells was seen with increasing age.

This sample also belongs to another study, concerning T cells of mothers and their children. That paper adds: RNA that had been extracted went wholly into cDNA synthesis, at around 1.6 ug per 15 ul.

The chain combines TRBV5-5 with TRBJ1-2; D is ambiguous. This clonotype was obtained from a boy aged 5-17 years in good health. Material: blood. CDR3 nucleotides: TGTGCCAGCAGCTTGGACGCTAACTATGGCTACACCTTC. It specifies CASSLDANYGYTF.